This T cell receptor beta chain appears in the sequencing data of a study of blood T cells in healthy people across ages (dated by TCRdb to about 2015). Study-wide context: In model experiments, roughly one uniquely barcoded TCR beta cDNA molecule per two T cells was captured by template switching. Donors were grouped into four age groups: young (average roughly 16 years), middle-aged (less than 40), aged (around 60) and long-lived (around 80). To avoid experimental bias, donors of different ages were distributed randomly across sequencing lanes. For two donors (one aged 18 to 29 and one aged 80 or older), the study analyzed two additional independent replicas of 1 million unique cDNA reads from the same blood draw. Using deep sequencing normalized with unique cDNA molecular identifiers, the study measured how TCR beta repertoire diversity changes with age. What the authors observed across the whole study: Because donor CMV infection status was unknown, age-related changes in expanded clonotypes were potentially confounded. Total diversity estimates from one million sequenced T cells were considered lower bounds and underestimates. Compared with the aged group, the long-lived group had more naive CD4+ T cells, fewer expanded clones and increased TCR diversity, suggesting age selection. Observed TCR beta diversity per million T cells fell roughly linearly with age, and a significant reduction was already apparent by age roughly 40. The percentage of naive T cells measured by flow cytometry correlated strongly with observed TCR beta diversity. Since profiling was done on bulk unsorted PBMCs, naive and antigen-experienced compartments could not be conclusively compared.

The roughly 39 donors, aged 6 to 90 years, were systemically healthy Caucasian individuals from Russia. Ten milliliters of peripheral blood were drawn from each donor into EDTA-treated Vacutainer tubes. Ficoll-Paque density-gradient centrifugation was used to isolate PBMCs, with at least 6 million obtained per sample. Trizol reagent was used to extract total RNA from the PBMCs, yielding at least 5.5 micrograms per sample. For every donor, flow cytometry on a PBMC aliquot measured the percentage of naive CD45RAhigh/CD27high T cells. Library construction relied on 5' RACE. Instrument used: Illumina HiSeq 2500. The second PCR ran for roughly 6 to 11 cycles and used a J-beta primer mix along with a sample-barcoded 5' primer. A template-switch 5' adaptor carrying 12 random nucleotides introduced a unique molecular identifier onto each TCR beta cDNA molecule. Each sample yielded at least 3 million CDR3-containing paired-end reads. The Mint cDNA synthesis kit, primed by a TRBC-specific oligonucleotide, was used to synthesize first-strand cDNA from all RNA. Following uracil-DNA glycosylase treatment, a first 18-cycle PCR with universal primers M1SS and BC2_uni_R was performed on all cDNA. The original methods were these. Normalization of each sample was performed by random selection of 1 million high-quality reads, each carrying a distinct molecular identifier. Instead of being binned into consensus sequences, reads that shared molecular identifiers were thrown out. MiTCR, run with a Q25 quality threshold and the strictest error-elimination algorithm, handled CDR3 identification, clonotype clustering and error correction. A nonparametric unseen species model using Euler transformation provided a lower-bound estimate of total TCR beta diversity. The raw public reads went through TCRdb reprocessing: fastp at Q25, MiXCR clone calling, in-frame beta chains kept. Rows merge per CDR3 protein into single entries with the most common DNA and genes. TCRdb, not the original authors, processed these V and J calls. For this sample the table gives 1.5 million to 2 million distinct CDR3 sequences, of which roughly 49% were detected only once. The ten biggest clones cover approximately 2.1% of the sample.

V ends up 4 bases short and J 0 bases short, with an unmatched junction base count of 1. Looking up the germline V gene yields CDR1 KGHDR and CDR2 SFDVKD. The CDR3 covers 15 residues, taking in both the cysteine and the phenylalanine. The DNA shown is the 45-base CDR3, in frame from base 1. With respect to this clonotype: What this receptor recognizes is not known. No much larger clone exists at a distance of one base, and base qualities are not known.

The rearrangement joined TRBV24-1 to TRBJ2-1; the junction holds 8 bases that match TRBD2. Sequenced input: blood. The origin of this receptor is a woman in her thirties or forties in good health. CDR3 region: CATSDGGASYNEQFF. The DNA reads TGTGCCACCAGTGACGGGGGGGCCTCCTACAATGAGCAGTTCTTC.